The 19 T cell receptor beta chains in this list originate from one sample, sequenced in a study of T cell clones after liver transplantation. Here immunoSEQ multiplex PCR was the method, and the copy in TCRdb shows in-frame clones only, minus some. The sample carries roughly 15,000 clones, 82% recorded once. The sample was CD8+ T cells from blood, taken approximately 43 months after liver transplant. These receptors all stem from a human patient who received a liver transplant. Some T cells may be provided by the graft donor.

This chain joins TRBV7-9 and TRBJ1-1; D perhaps matches TRBD1 (6 bases). V lost 4 bases to trimming and J lost 5 bases, with 14 bases between them. The CDR3 contains 14 residues. Germline CDR1 and CDR2: SEHNR and FQNEAQ (reference sequence). CDR3 DNA sequence: TGTGCCAGCAGCTCCACAGGGACGCCGACTGAAGCTTTCTTT. Protein: CASSSTGTPTEAFF. Filled out from reference TRBV7-9 and TRBJ1-1, the complete variable domain reads DTGVSQNPRHKITKRGQNVTFRCDPISEHNRLYWYRQTLGQGPEFLTYFQNEAQLEKSRLLSDRFSAERPKGSFSTLEIQRTEQGDSAMYLCASSSTGTPTEAFFGQGTRLTVV.

This chain links TRBV14 with TRBJ2-3; the D gene is possibly TRBD1 (5 bases). Germline assignment: CDR1 SGHDN and CDR2 FVKESK. V lost 1 base, J lost 1 base, and 12 bases lay in between. This CDR3 has 16 residues. The CDR3 DNA reads TGTGCCAGCAGCCAAGGACAGCTTGGGGGCACAGATACGCAGTATTTT. Translation: CASSQGQLGGTDTQYF.

The chain employs TRBV19 and TRBJ1-1; the match to TRBD1 covers 8 bases. This CDR3 comprises 14 residues. After removal of 4 bases from V and 9 bases from J, the junction contained 10 bases not matched to a gene. Germline values: CDR1 LNHDA, CDR2 SQIVND (reference sequence). CDR3 in DNA: TGTGCCAGTAGTACCCCGGGACAGGCTACTCAAGCTTTCTTT. Protein: CASSTPGQATQAFF.

The rearrangement links TRBV4-3 to TRBJ1-6; 8 nucleotides match TRBD1. From germline, CDR1 is LGHNA and CDR2 YSLEER. The CDR3 consists of 15 residues. J lost 7 bases, V lost 1 base, and 3 bases had no gene match. The CDR3 spells CASSQGSGGNSPLHF. The CDR3 DNA follows: TGCGCCAGCAGCCAAGGGTCAGGGGGCAATTCACCCCTCCACTTT.

The chain employs TRBV7-6 and TRBJ2-1; 7 nucleotides line up with TRBD2. Germline-derived CDR1 and CDR2 are SGHVS and FNYEAQ. The junction had 15 bases not matched to a gene; V was cut back by 1 base and J by 9 bases. The CDR3 runs 17 residues. The CDR3 DNA reads as TGTGCCAGCAGCTTAGGTAGCCTAGCGGCCGGTTTGGTTGAGCAGTTCTTC. It translates to CASSLGSLAAGLVEQFF.

V is TRBV7-9 and J is TRBJ2-7; tentative D call: TRBD2 (6 bases). The germline gives CDR1 SEHNR, CDR2 FQNEAQ (reference sequence). V lost 4 bases and J 0 bases, leaving 10 bases between the germline ends. CDR3 length: 14 amino acids. Here the CDR3 reads CASSSPGDSYEQYF. CDR3 DNA sequence: TGTGCCAGCAGCTCGCCGGGGGACTCCTACGAGCAGTACTTC.

In this sample, this clone is medium-sized. The V and J genes are TRBV19 and TRBJ1-1, with D possibly being TRBD1 (6 bases). The CDR3 is 13 residues long. From germline, CDR1 is LNHDA and CDR2 SQIVND (reference sequence). Trimming took 10 bases from V and 4 from J, leaving 16 bases between them. The CDR3 is CATRRGASTEAFF. The DNA of the CDR3 is TGTGCCACTAGACGGGGGGCCAGCACTGAAGCTTTCTTT. Filled out from reference TRBV19 and TRBJ1-1, the complete variable domain reads DGGITQSPKYLFRKEGQNVTLSCEQNLNHDAMYWYRQDPGQGLRLIYYSQIVNDFQKGDIAEGYSVSREKKESFPLTVTSAQKNPTAFYLCATRRGASTEAFFGQGTRLTVV.

The rearrangement links TRBV5-5 to TRBJ2-3; TRBD2 matches 8 bases. V trimming: 2 bases; J trimming: 2 bases; junction bases outside the gene matches: 4. Germline CDR1 is SGHKS and CDR2 is YYEKEE (reference sequence). The CDR3 has 15 residues. In DNA form, the CDR3 reads TGTGCCAGCAGCTTACGGACTAGCTACACAGATACGCAGTATTTT. It translates to CASSLRTSYTDTQYF.

V usage is TRBV7-6 and J usage is TRBJ2-5; tentatively, D is TRBD2 (6 bases). The ends were cut back, 2 bases at V and 2 bases at J, with 15 bases in the middle. This CDR3 has 16 amino acids. Germline values: CDR1 SGHVS, CDR2 FNYEAQ. CDR3 in amino acids: CASSLRLALTQETQYF. The CDR3 nucleotides read TGTGCCAGCAGCTTACGTCTAGCGCTGACACAAGAGACCCAGTACTTC.

V gene TRBV12-5 combines with J gene TRBJ2-7, with TRBD1 matching 10 bases. This CDR3 spans 15 amino acids. From germline, CDR1 is LGHNT and CDR2 FRNRAP. V was clipped by 1 base and J by 5 bases; unmatched bases: 5. The DNA of the CDR3 is TGTGCTAGTGGTTTGGCTCCGGGACAGGGGAACGAGCAGTACTTC. Translated, it gives CASGLAPGQGNEQYF.

This clone ranks as medium-sized. The chain couples TRBV23-1 to TRBJ2-7; 9 nucleotides line up with TRBD1. TRBV23-1 counts as an open reading frame of uncertain function. Trimming at V came to 4 bases and at J to 5 bases, leaving 9 bases not matched to a gene. The CDR3 sequence is 15 residues long. The CDR3 region has the DNA TGCGCCAGCAGTCCGAGGGGGACAGGGTACCACGAGCAGTACTTC. Translating it yields CASSPRGTGYHEQYF.

This chain connects TRBV7-7 to TRBJ2-1; TRBD2 might be the D (6 bases). The CDR3 loop spans 14 amino acids. V shed 0 bases and J shed 7 bases, with 10 bases lying between them. Germline CDR1 SSHAT, CDR2 FNYEAQ (reference sequence). DNA of the CDR3: TGTGCCAGCAGCTTAGCGGCAGGAGGGAATGAGCAGTTCTTC. Translated, it gives CASSLAAGGNEQFF.

CDR3 in DNA: TGTGCCAGCAGTCCCCGGGAGTTCCCCTACGAGCAGTACTTC. The encoded protein is CASSPREFPYEQYF. J is TRBJ2-7 and V is TRBV6-5, with D tentatively TRBD2 (6 bases). The CDR3 sequence is 14 residues long. Trimming took off 5 bases at V and 2 bases at J, with 13 bases between the two ends. Germline-derived CDR1 and CDR2 are MNHEY and SVGAGI.

This clone was observed a single time. The rearrangement uses TRBV6-1 and TRBJ2-5, with D possibly being TRBD1 (6 bases). Germline assignment: CDR1 MNHNS and CDR2 SASEGT. The CDR3 has 16 residues. V lost 0 bases, J lost 2 bases, and 13 bases lay in between. DNA of the CDR3: TGTGCCAGCAGTGAAGCCACCCGACAGGTTCAAGAGACCCAGTACTTC. It encodes CASSEATRQVQETQYF.

V is TRBV7-6 and J is TRBJ2-2; 8 positions agree with TRBD2. V was pared by 0 bases and J by 4 bases, with 10 bases of the junction left unmatched. The CDR3 is 18 residues long. Germline V gives CDR1 SGHVS, CDR2 FNYEAQ. The CDR3 sequence is CASSLALGAGGPTGELFF. The CDR3 DNA reads as TGTGCCAGCAGCTTAGCTCTAGGCGCGGGGGGCCCCACCGGGGAGCTGTTTTTT. Drawing the rest from reference TRBV7-6 and TRBJ2-2, the complete variable domain is GAGVSQSPRYKVTKRGQDVALRCDPISGHVSLYWYRQALGQGPEFLTYFNYEAQQDKSGLPNDRFSAERPEGSISTLTIQRTEQRDSAMYRCASSLALGAGGPTGELFFGEGSRLTVL.

The chain combines TRBV10-3 with TRBJ2-7, with 9 bases aligning to TRBD2. This CDR3 comprises 16 residues. CDR1 and CDR2 (germline): ENHRY, SYGVKD. The ends lost 0 bases at V and 2 bases at J; junction bases unmatched: 5. The CDR3 DNA follows: TGTGCCATCAGTGAGTCGCAGCGGGAGGAACCCTACGAGCAGTACTTC. It codes for CAISESQREEPYEQYF.

Only a few counts were recorded for this clone. V usage is TRBV4-2 and J usage is TRBJ2-1; D could derive from TRBD1 or TRBD2 (5 bases each). Deletions cut 11 bases from V and 4 bases from J, with 18 bases between. CDR3 length: 14 amino acids. Germline V lookup: CDR1 LGHNA, CDR2 YNFKEQ. The CDR3 coding sequence is TGTGCCTCACAGGAGGTGGACGCTTACAATGAGCAGTTCTTC. Residues: CASQEVDAYNEQFF.

In this sample, this clone turned up once. V is TRBV19 and J is TRBJ2-2; D may be TRBD1 (6 bases). The germline V and J ends were trimmed by 2 bases and 5 bases, with 12 bases remaining between them. Germline V gene lookup returns CDR1 LNHDA and CDR2 SQIVND (reference sequence). This CDR3 is built from 15 residues. For the CDR3, the DNA is TGTGCCAGTAGTATAAACAGGGAAGGGACCGGGGAGCTGTTTTTT. It yields the protein CASSINREGTGELFF. The complete variable domain, with remaining parts taken from reference TRBV19 and TRBJ2-2, reads DGGITQSPKYLFRKEGQNVTLSCEQNLNHDAMYWYRQDPGQGLRLIYYSQIVNDFQKGDIAEGYSVSREKKESFPLTVTSAQKNPTAFYLCASSINREGTGELFFGEGSRLTVL.

CDR3 nucleotides: TGTGCCAGCATCTGGAGTAATGAGCAGTTCTTC. Protein product: CASIWSNEQFF. The V gene is TRBV6-1, the J gene TRBJ2-1; the D is unclear. Trimming took off 7 bases at V and 7 bases at J, with 8 bases between the two ends. The CDR3 has 11 amino acids. Germline-derived CDR1 and CDR2 are MNHNS and SASEGT.